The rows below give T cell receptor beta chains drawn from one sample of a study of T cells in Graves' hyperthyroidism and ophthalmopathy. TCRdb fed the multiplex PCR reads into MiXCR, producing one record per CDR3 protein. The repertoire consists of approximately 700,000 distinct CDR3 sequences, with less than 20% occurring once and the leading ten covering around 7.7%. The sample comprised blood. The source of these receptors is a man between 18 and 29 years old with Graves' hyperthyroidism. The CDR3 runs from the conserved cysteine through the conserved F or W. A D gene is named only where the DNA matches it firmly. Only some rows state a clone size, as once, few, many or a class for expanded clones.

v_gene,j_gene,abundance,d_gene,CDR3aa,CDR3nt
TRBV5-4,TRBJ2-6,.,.,CASSFLQSGANVLTF,TGTGCCAGCAGCTTTCTTCAGTCTGGGGCCAACGTCCTGACTTTC
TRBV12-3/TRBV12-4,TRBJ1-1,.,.,CASSPYRARNTEAFF,TGTGCCAGCAGTCCCTACAGGGCTAGGAACACTGAAGCTTTCTTT
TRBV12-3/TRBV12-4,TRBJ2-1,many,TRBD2,CASSLVTSGRNEQFF,TGTGCCAGCAGTTTAGTAACTAGCGGGAGGAATGAGCAGTTCTTC
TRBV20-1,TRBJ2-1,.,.,CSAERYEQFF,TGCAGTGCGGAGAGGTATGAGCAGTTCTTC
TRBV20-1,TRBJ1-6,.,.,CSARKTLQGSNSPLHF,TGCAGTGCTAGAAAGACTCTACAGGGCTCTAATTCACCCCTCCACTTT
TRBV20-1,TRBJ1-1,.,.,CSARDLTWNTEAFF,TGCAGTGCTAGAGACCTTACGTGGAATACTGAAGCTTTCTTT
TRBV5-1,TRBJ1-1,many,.,CASSGDTNTEAFF,TGCGCCAGCAGCGGTGACACGAACACTGAAGCTTTCTTT
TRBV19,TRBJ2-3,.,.,CASSISQADTQYF,TGTGCCAGTAGTATCAGTCAGGCAGATACGCAGTATTTT
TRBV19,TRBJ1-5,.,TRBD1,CASSIGGTGPGNQPQHF,TGTGCCAGTAGTATCGGGGGGACAGGGCCCGGCAATCAGCCCCAGCATTTT
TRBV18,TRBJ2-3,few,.,CASSPRLIDTQYF,TGTGCCAGCTCACCTCGACTTATTGATACGCAGTATTTT
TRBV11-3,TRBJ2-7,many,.,CASSLGTNSYEQYF,TGTGCCAGCAGCTTAGGGACTAACTCCTACGAGCAGTACTTC
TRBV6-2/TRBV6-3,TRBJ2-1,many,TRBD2,CASRLTSGGRHEQFF,TGTGCCAGCAGACTCACTAGCGGAGGGAGGCATGAGCAGTTCTTC
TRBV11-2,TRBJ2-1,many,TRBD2,CASSPPGLPSHEQFF,TGTGCCAGCAGCCCTCCGGGACTACCTTCCCATGAGCAGTTCTTC
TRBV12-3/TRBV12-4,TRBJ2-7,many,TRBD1,CASSPANRRGLGEQYF,TGTGCCAGCAGTCCAGCTAACCGCAGGGGGCTTGGCGAGCAGTACTTC
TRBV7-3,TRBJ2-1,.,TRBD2,CASSLFLAGLPHNEQFF,TGTGCCAGCAGCTTATTCCTAGCGGGATTACCCCACAATGAGCAGTTCTTC
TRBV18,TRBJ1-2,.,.,CASSPWAATSYGYTF,TGTGCCAGCTCACCATGGGCAGCTACGAGCTATGGCTACACCTTC
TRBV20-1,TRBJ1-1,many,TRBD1,CSARDAGTGNTEAFF,TGCAGTGCTAGAGATGCTGGGACAGGAAACACTGAAGCTTTCTTT
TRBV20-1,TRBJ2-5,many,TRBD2,CSATRLAGGNRGETQYF,TGCAGTGCTACAAGACTAGCGGGAGGGAACCGTGGGGAGACCCAGTACTTC
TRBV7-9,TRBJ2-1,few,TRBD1,CASSFRDRGHEQFF,TGTGCCAGCAGCTTTAGGGACAGGGGCCATGAGCAGTTCTTC
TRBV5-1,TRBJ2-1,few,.,CASSLIIGGRGSGNEQFF,TGCGCCAGCAGCTTGATCATAGGGGGAAGAGGTTCGGGCAATGAGCAGTTCTTC
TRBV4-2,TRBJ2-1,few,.,CASSQASGGPVYNEQFF,TGTGCCAGCAGCCAAGCCTCGGGCGGTCCAGTCTACAATGAGCAGTTCTTC
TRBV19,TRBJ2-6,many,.,CASSIEGSGANVLTF,TGTGCCAGTAGTATAGAGGGCTCTGGGGCCAACGTCCTGACTTTC
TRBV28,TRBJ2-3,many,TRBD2,CASSRLAGTDYTDTQYF,TGTGCCAGCAGTCGACTAGCGGGAACGGACTACACAGATACGCAGTATTTT
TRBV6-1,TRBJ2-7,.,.,CASSMDVSSYEQYF,TGTGCCAGCAGCATGGACGTGAGCTCCTACGAGCAGTACTTC
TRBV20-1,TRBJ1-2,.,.,CSATRGPTERYTF,TGCAGTGCCACCCGGGGACCCACTGAACGCTACACCTTC
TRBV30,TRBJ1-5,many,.,CAWSEGGFALGPQHF,TGTGCCTGGAGCGAGGGAGGATTCGCTCTAGGGCCCCAGCATTTT
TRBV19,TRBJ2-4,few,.,CASRTGGLAKNIQYF,TGTGCCAGTCGCACAGGAGGACTAGCCAAAAACATTCAGTACTTC
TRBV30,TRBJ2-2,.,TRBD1,CAWSPGRTGVGGEPFF,TGTGCCTGGAGTCCCGGACGGACAGGGGTCGGCGGGGAGCCGTTTTTT
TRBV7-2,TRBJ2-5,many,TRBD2,CASTMTGGGRETQYF,TGTGCCAGCACCATGACCGGGGGGGGAAGGGAGACCCAGTACTTC
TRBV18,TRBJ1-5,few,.,CASSRMRGANQPQHF,TGTGCCAGCTCACGGATGAGGGGGGCCAATCAGCCCCAGCATTTT
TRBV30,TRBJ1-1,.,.,CAWSSSGSEAFF,TGTGCCTGGAGTTCCTCAGGGTCTGAAGCTTTCTTT
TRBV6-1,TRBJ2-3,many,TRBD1,CASTSGTGGISTQYF,TGTGCCAGCACCTCGGGGACAGGGGGCATAAGTACGCAGTATTTT
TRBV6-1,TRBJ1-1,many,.,CASSRPAGALGTEAFF,TGTGCCAGCAGTCGACCCGCCGGAGCCCTGGGCACTGAAGCTTTCTTT
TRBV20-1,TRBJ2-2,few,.,CSARDAGSGELFF,TGCAGTGCTAGGGATGCGGGGTCCGGGGAGCTGTTTTTT
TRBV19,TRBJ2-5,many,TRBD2,CASSKLAGVGQETQYF,TGTGCCAGTAGCAAGCTAGCGGGAGTGGGCCAAGAGACCCAGTACTTC
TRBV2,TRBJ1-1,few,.,CASELNTEAFF,TGTGCCAGCGAGCTGAACACTGAAGCTTTCTTT
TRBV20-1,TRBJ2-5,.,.,CSARPGPKGETQYF,TGCAGTGCTAGGCCGGGCCCGAAGGGGGAGACCCAGTACTTC
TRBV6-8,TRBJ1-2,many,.,CASKQEYYGYTF,TGTGCCAGCAAACAGGAGTACTATGGCTACACCTTC
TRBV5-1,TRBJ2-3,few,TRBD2,CASSSNQRLARTDTQYF,TGCGCCAGCAGCTCCAACCAGCGACTAGCGCGCACAGATACGCAGTATTTT
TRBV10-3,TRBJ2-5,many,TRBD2,CAISPGREGQYF,TGTGCCATCAGCCCAGGGCGGGAGGGCCAGTACTTC
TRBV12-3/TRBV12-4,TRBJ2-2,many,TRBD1,CASSLRPDRGGTGELFF,TGTGCCAGCAGTTTAAGGCCCGACAGGGGTGGCACCGGGGAGCTGTTTTTT
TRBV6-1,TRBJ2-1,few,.,CASSSGDRNEQFF,TGTGCCAGCAGTTCGGGAGACCGCAATGAGCAGTTCTTC
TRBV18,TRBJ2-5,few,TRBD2,CASSPTCSGSRTETQYF,TGTGCCAGCTCACCAACATGTAGCGGGAGTAGGACAGAGACCCAGTACTTC
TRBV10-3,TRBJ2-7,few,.,CAIRIPTGESYEQYF,TGTGCCATCAGGATCCCTACGGGGGAGAGCTACGAGCAGTACTTC
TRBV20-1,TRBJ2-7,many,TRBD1,CSARDRTGTSYEQYF,TGCAGTGCTAGAGATAGGACAGGGACCTCCTACGAGCAGTACTTC
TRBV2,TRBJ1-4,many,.,CASSEGGYNEKLFF,TGTGCCAGCAGTGAGGGTGGCTATAATGAAAAACTGTTTTTT
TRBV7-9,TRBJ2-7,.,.,CASSSGTVSSYEQYF,TGTGCCAGCAGCTCGGGGACTGTGAGCTCCTACGAGCAGTACTTC
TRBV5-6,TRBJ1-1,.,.,CASSLYGGADTEAFF,TGTGCCAGCAGCTTGTATGGGGGCGCGGACACTGAGGCTTTCTTT
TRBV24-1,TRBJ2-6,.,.,CATGVEDPFSGANVLTF,TGTGCCACCGGGGTGGAGGACCCTTTCTCTGGGGCCAACGTCCTGACTTTC
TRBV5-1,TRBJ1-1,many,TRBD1,CASSLGGGESEAFF,TGCGCCAGCAGCTTGGGAGGGGGCGAAAGTGAAGCTTTCTTT
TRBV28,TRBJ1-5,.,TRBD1,CASSSIAGGTEPQHF,TGTGCCAGCAGTTCGATCGCAGGGGGGACAGAGCCCCAGCATTTT
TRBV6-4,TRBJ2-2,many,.,CASSTTNTGELFF,TGTGCCAGCAGTACAACGAACACCGGGGAGCTGTTTTTT
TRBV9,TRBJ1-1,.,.,CASSVVDMNTEAFF,TGTGCCAGCAGCGTCGTCGACATGAACACTGAAGCTTTCTTT
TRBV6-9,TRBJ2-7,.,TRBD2,CASSYPLGLAGNYEQYF,TGTGCCAGCAGTTACCCCCTCGGACTAGCGGGCAACTACGAGCAGTACTTC
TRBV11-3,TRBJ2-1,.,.,CASSLNGDSYNEQFF,TGTGCCAGCAGCTTAAATGGGGATTCCTACAATGAGCAGTTCTTC
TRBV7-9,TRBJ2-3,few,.,CASSSLVYTQYF,TGTGCCAGCAGCTCTCTAGTGTATACGCAGTATTTT
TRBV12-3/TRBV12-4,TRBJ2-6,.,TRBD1,CASRARTGSGANVLTF,TGTGCCAGCAGAGCACGGACAGGGTCTGGGGCCAACGTCCTGACTTTC
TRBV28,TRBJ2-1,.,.,CASRDTGEQFF,TGTGCCAGCAGGGATACGGGTGAGCAGTTCTTC